This T cell receptor beta chain was observed in a study of blood T cell repertoires in COVID-19. In the study overall: From T cells, B-cell-depleted T cells, or PBMCs came the material, which was cDNA or gDNA.

Some clones are missing from TCRdb's copy, which holds only in-frame ones; the method was immunoSEQ multiplex PCR. The profile shows about 310,000 clones, around 85% of them singletons. Looked up from germline, CDR1 is KGHSH and CDR2 is LQKENI. V shed 0 bases and J shed 2 bases, with 8 bases lying between them. The CDR3 sequence is 15 residues long. Participant-reported clinical history was the basis for cohort assignment. This clone was found once. V is TRBV18 and J is TRBJ2-1; D may be TRBD1 (5 bases). The origin of this receptor is a man aged 25-45 years who had recovered from COVID-19. Sequenced: PBMCs or T cells enriched from blood (not recorded which). This CDR3 reads CASSPPGRAYNEQFF. The CDR3 region has the DNA TGTGCCAGCTCACCACCGGGCAGGGCCTACAATGAGCAGTTCTTC.